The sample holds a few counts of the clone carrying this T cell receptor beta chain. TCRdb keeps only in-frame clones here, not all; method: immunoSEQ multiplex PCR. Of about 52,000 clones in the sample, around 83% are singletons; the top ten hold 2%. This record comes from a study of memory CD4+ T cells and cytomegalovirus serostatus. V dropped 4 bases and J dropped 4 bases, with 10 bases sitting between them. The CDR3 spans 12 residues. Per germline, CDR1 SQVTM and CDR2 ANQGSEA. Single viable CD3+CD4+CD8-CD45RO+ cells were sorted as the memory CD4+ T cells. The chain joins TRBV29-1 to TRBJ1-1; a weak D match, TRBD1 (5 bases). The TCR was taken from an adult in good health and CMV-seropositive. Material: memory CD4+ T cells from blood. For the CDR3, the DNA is TGCAGCGTTGGTCAGGGAGCCACTGAAGCTTTCTTT. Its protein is CSVGQGATEAFF.